A single sample is the source of the 22 T cell receptor beta chains below, sequenced in a study of T cell clonotyping in hematopoietic cell transplantation. Profiling relied on immunoSEQ multiplex PCR, and the TCRdb table lists in-frame clones only, not all of them. The sample has 13,000 to 15,000 clones; 62% are singletons. Sequencing was done on a sample of PBMCs. The receptors were gathered from a human donor who either received an allogeneic hematopoietic cell transplant for a myeloid malignancy or was a related donor (not recorded which). Some clones in this sample may be carry-over from other donors' samples.

The chain recombines TRBV28 with TRBJ2-7; 7 bases are shared with TRBD2. Germline V gene sequence: CDR1 MDHEN, CDR2 SYDVKM. The CDR3 totals 14 residues. V was clipped by 10 bases and J by 6 bases; unmatched bases: 15. The CDR3 reads CATLPSGRVGEQYF. Written as DNA, the CDR3 is TGTGCCACCCTCCCTAGCGGCAGGGTAGGCGAGCAGTACTTC. Based on the CDR3 plus reference TRBV28 and TRBJ2-7, the full variable domain is DVKVTQSSRYLVKRTGEKVFLECVQDMDHENMFWYRQDPGLGLRLIYFSYDVKMKEKGDIPEGYSVSREKKERFSLILESASTNQTSMYLCATLPSGRVGEQYFGPGTRLTVT.

There are a few counts of this clone. The chain recombines TRBV28 with TRBJ1-1; TRBD1 matches at 8 bases. Per germline, CDR1 MDHEN and CDR2 SYDVKM. CDR3 size: 14 residues. The V segment lost 7 bases and the J segment 6 bases; nucleotides outside the gene matches: 10. The CDR3, as DNA: TGTGCCAGCAAAACGACAGGGGAACGTGCTGAAGCTTTCTTT. This sequence encodes CASKTTGERAEAFF.

This clone was detected only a few times. V and J are TRBV14 and TRBJ1-5; D is possibly TRBD1 (5 bases). Trimming cost V 4 bases and J 0 bases, with 7 bases left between them. The CDR3 sequence is 14 residues long. The germline V gene encodes CDR1 SGHDN and CDR2 FVKESK. The CDR3 here is CASSPGGSNQPQHF. In DNA, the CDR3 is TGTGCCAGCAGCCCCGGGGGTAGCAATCAGCCCCAGCATTTT.

CDR3 sequence reads: CASSLARLNTEAFF. The CDR3 DNA sequence: TGTGCCAGCAGCTTAGCGAGACTTAACACTGAAGCTTTCTTT. The J gene is TRBJ1-1, the V gene TRBV7-2; D remains ambiguous. V was clipped by 0 bases and J by 2 bases, with 7 bases between them. The CDR3 sequence is 14 residues long. Germline CDR1 is SGHTA and CDR2 is FQGNSA.

This clone has a handful of counts. The V call is TRBV19, the J call TRBJ2-4, with D tentatively TRBD1 (6 bases). The germline V gene encodes CDR1 LNHDA and CDR2 SQIVND (reference sequence). With 5 bases removed from V and 5 bases from J, the gap between germline ends came to 19 bases. The CDR3 length is 16 residues. For the CDR3, the DNA is TGTGCCAGTAGTCCCACTTCAGGGGTCGGCGAAAACATTCAGTACTTC. Its protein product is CASSPTSGVGENIQYF. Together with reference TRBV19 and TRBJ2-4, the CDR3 gives the full variable domain: DGGITQSPKYLFRKEGQNVTLSCEQNLNHDAMYWYRQDPGQGLRLIYYSQIVNDFQKGDIAEGYSVSREKKESFPLTVTSAQKNPTAFYLCASSPTSGVGENIQYFGAGTRLSVL.

The chain links TRBV6-5 to TRBJ1-2; tentatively, D is TRBD1 (6 bases). Trimming pared 5 bases from V and 2 bases from J, leaving 15 bases between. This CDR3 has 15 residues. CDR1 MNHEY and CDR2 SVGAGI come from the germline V gene. This CDR3 is CASSKPRGGNYGYTF. DNA for the CDR3: TGTGCCAGCAGTAAACCTCGGGGGGGCAACTATGGCTACACCTTC.

The rearrangement links TRBV30 to TRBJ2-6; the D is unclear. Germline V gene lookup returns CDR1 GTSNPN and CDR2 SVGIG (reference sequence). The CDR3 is 12 amino acids. V lost 1 base to trimming and J lost 3 bases, with 1 base between them. CDR3 sequence: CAWSGGANVLTF. CDR3 nucleotides: TGTGCCTGGAGTGGTGGGGCCAACGTCCTGACTTTC.

V usage is TRBV30 and J usage is TRBJ2-5, with 8 bases identical to TRBD1. The germline V gene encodes CDR1 GTSNPN and CDR2 SVGIG (reference sequence). V was pared by 5 bases and J by 5 bases, with 7 bases of the junction left unmatched. The CDR3 is made up of 13 amino acids. The CDR3 coding sequence is TGTGCCTGGGGGACAGGCAATGGCGAGACCCAGTACTTC. This sequence encodes CAWGTGNGETQYF.

This clone was detected only a few times. The gene calls are TRBV30 and TRBJ1-2; TRBD1 agrees at 9 bases. The junction had 3 bases not matched to a gene; V was cut back by 2 bases and J by 8 bases. Germline V gene data show CDR1 as GTSNPN and CDR2 as SVGIG (reference sequence). The CDR3 consists of 12 residues. The CDR3 coding sequence is TGTGCCTGGAGTCCACAGGGGGCGGGCTACACCTTC. Residues: CAWSPQGAGYTF.

The chain recombines TRBV14 with TRBJ1-1; maybe TRBD1 (5 bases). CDR3 length: 15 amino acids. Germline V gene lookup returns CDR1 SGHDN and CDR2 FVKESK. Trimming took 0 bases from V and 1 from J, leaving 9 bases between them. The CDR3 sequence: CASSQDRGWNTEAFF. CDR3 nucleotides: TGTGCCAGCAGCCAAGATAGGGGATGGAACACTGAAGCTTTCTTT.

V and J are TRBV13 and TRBJ2-7; TRBD1 matches at 9 bases. CDR1 is PRHDT and CDR2 is FYEKMQ in the germline V gene (reference sequence). The CDR3 length is 15 residues. Trimming cost V 4 bases and J 2 bases; bases outside gene matches: 6. This CDR3 reads CASSSRTGVTYEQYF. The CDR3 bases are TGTGCCAGCAGCTCGAGGACAGGGGTGACCTACGAGCAGTACTTC. Complete variable domain (other parts from reference TRBV13 and TRBJ2-7): AAGVIQSPRHLIKEKRETATLKCYPIPRHDTVYWYQQGPGQDPQFLISFYEKMQSDKGSIPDRFSAQQFSDYHSELNMSSLELGDSALYFCASSSRTGVTYEQYFGPGTRLTVT.

The chain carries TRBV6-5 and TRBJ1-2; the D is unclear. The germline CDR1 and CDR2 sequences are MNHEY and SVGAGI. The CDR3 has 14 residues. V lost 5 bases and J lost 3, with 13 bases in between. CDR3 loop: CASSPGSRYYGYTF. CDR3 coding DNA: TGTGCCAGCAGTCCGGGATCTCGTTACTATGGCTACACCTTC.

This chain connects TRBV29-1 to TRBJ2-7, with 9 bases that match TRBD1. The CDR3 runs to 13 residues. CDR1 is SQVTM, CDR2 ANQGSEA, per germline. J lost 5 bases, V lost 4 bases, and 6 bases had no gene match. In nucleotides, the CDR3 is TGCAGCGTTGCTCGGGACAGGGAGGACGAGCAGTACTTC. It encodes CSVARDREDEQYF.

The chain has TRBV19 and TRBJ2-1, with 10 bases aligning to TRBD2. The ends lost 3 bases at V and 7 bases at J; junction bases unmatched: 9. The CDR3 runs to 16 residues. Per the germline V gene, CDR1 is LNHDA and CDR2 is SQIVND (reference sequence). The CDR3 here is CASSMGLAGVLNEQFF. CDR3 coding DNA: TGTGCCAGTAGTATGGGCCTAGCGGGAGTTCTGAATGAGCAGTTCTTC.

V is TRBV5-4 and J is TRBJ2-7, with TRBD2 as a possible D gene (7 bases). The length of the CDR3 is 14 residues. Trimming removed 5 bases from V and 0 bases from J, with 12 bases in between. CDR1 is SGHNT and CDR2 is YYREEE in the germline V gene (reference sequence). CDR3 nucleotides: TGTGCCAGCAGACCGGGGGGCCCCTCCTACGAGCAGTACTTC. This encodes CASRPGGPSYEQYF.

This chain uses TRBV4-2 with TRBJ2-2; TRBD2 matches 9 bases. Losses at the gene ends were 0 bases for V and 0 bases for J; bases not matched to a gene: 2. This CDR3 has 17 amino acids. The germline V gene encodes CDR1 LGHNA and CDR2 YNFKEQ. In nucleotides, the CDR3 is TGTGCCAGCAGCCAAGAGGCTAGCGGGACGAACACCGGGGAGCTGTTTTTT. Its protein product is CASSQEASGTNTGELFF.

This CDR3 is CASSLSNNQPQHF. The CDR3 coding sequence is TGTGCCAGCAGCTTAAGTAACAATCAGCCCCAGCATTTT. The chain is built from TRBV11-3 and TRBJ1-5, with no clear D. Between the trimmed V and J ends, which lost 2 bases and 3 bases, there was a span of 5 bases. The CDR3 is 13 amino acids. Germline values: CDR1 SGHNT, CDR2 YENEEA.

V is TRBV28 and J is TRBJ2-2, with D perhaps being TRBD1 or TRBD2 (6 bases each). The V gene lost 5 bases and the J gene lost 0 bases, with 10 bases spanning the gap. This CDR3 region has 15 residues. Germline CDR1 MDHEN, CDR2 SYDVKM. This CDR3 reads CASSGGTTNTGELFF. CDR3 nucleotide sequence: TGTGCCAGCAGTGGCGGGACAACGAACACCGGGGAGCTGTTTTTT.

J is TRBJ2-7 and V is TRBV29-1; no clear D gene. The CDR3 contains 13 residues. Germline V lookup: CDR1 SQVTM, CDR2 ANQGSEA. Between the trimmed V and J ends, which lost 4 bases and 0 bases, there was a span of 10 bases. The CDR3, as DNA: TGCAGCGTTGTGAGAAGCAACTCCTACGAGCAGTACTTC. Translating it yields CSVVRSNSYEQYF.

The V and J genes are TRBV25-1 and TRBJ2-7, with D hard to call. Germline CDR1 MGHDK, CDR2 SYGVNS. The CDR3 spans 13 residues. The V end was cut by 10 bases, the J end by 0 bases, with 13 bases between. The CDR3 nucleotides read TGTGCCACCTCGAAAGAGTACTCCTACGAGCAGTACTTC. It specifies CATSKEYSYEQYF.

The sample holds a few counts of this clone. The chain joins TRBV25-1 to TRBJ2-5; the match to TRBD1 covers 10 bases. The V segment lost 6 bases and the J segment 5 bases; nucleotides outside the gene matches: 3. Per germline, CDR1 MGHDK and CDR2 SYGVNS. The CDR3 covers 13 residues. For the CDR3, the DNA is TGTGCCAGCAGGACAGGGGGCGAGGAGACCCAGTACTTC. Translating gives CASRTGGEETQYF.

The chain's CDR3 is CASSRQGWGQPQHF. CDR3 bases: TGTGCCAGTAGTAGACAGGGGTGGGGTCAGCCCCAGCATTTT. The V and J genes are TRBV19 and TRBJ1-5; 8 nucleotides align to TRBD1. The CDR3 sequence is 14 residues long. The J segment lost 6 bases and the V segment lost 4 bases, leaving 5 bases of the junction unmatched. Per germline, CDR1 LNHDA and CDR2 SQIVND (reference sequence). The full variable domain, completed using reference TRBV19 and TRBJ1-5, is DGGITQSPKYLFRKEGQNVTLSCEQNLNHDAMYWYRQDPGQGLRLIYYSQIVNDFQKGDIAEGYSVSREKKESFPLTVTSAQKNPTAFYLCASSRQGWGQPQHFGDGTRLSIL.